Each of the 8 T cell receptor beta chains below was sequenced from the same sample in a study of shared clonotypes between healthy human individuals. Naive CD8 populations comprised CD45RO-negative cells positively selected for CCR7, excluding terminally differentiated effector memory CD45RA+ cells. Profiling relied on immunoSEQ multiplex PCR, and the TCRdb table lists in-frame clones only, not all of them. The data contain 2 million or so clones, about 95% of them singletons. The sequencing input was naive CD8+ T cells sorted from blood. All receptors derive from a man between 18 and 29 years old in good health.

CDR3 DNA sequence: TGTGCCAGCAGTGCAACTAGCGGGGGGGCTTATACCGGGGAGCTGTTTTTT. Its protein product is CASSATSGGAYTGELFF. This rearrangement joins TRBV6-1 to TRBJ2-2; TRBD2 agrees at 13 bases. V lost 4 bases to trimming and J lost 5 bases; unmatched junction nucleotides: 7. This CDR3 contains 17 residues. Germline CDR1 reads MNHNS; CDR2 reads SASEGT.

This chain joins TRBV11-2 and TRBJ1-4; TRBD1 might be the D (5 bases). V lost 5 bases, J lost 8 bases, and 18 bases lay in between. This CDR3 region has 15 residues. Germline values: CDR1 SGHAT, CDR2 FQNNGV. CDR3: CASSTGTATWEKLFF. The CDR3 DNA is TGTGCCAGCAGCACCGGGACGGCGACTTGGGAAAAACTGTTTTTT.

A note on this clone: Other DNA variants within this sample encode the same CDR3. The chain links TRBV9 to TRBJ1-4; TRBD1 agrees at 9 bases. Looked up from germline, CDR1 is SGDLS and CDR2 is YYNGEE. CDR3 length: 14 residues. The J segment lost 8 bases and the V segment lost 5 bases, leaving 7 bases of the junction unmatched. DNA of the CDR3: TGTGCCAGCAGTGGTACAGGGGGCGACGAAAAACTGTTTTTT. Its translation: CASSGTGGDEKLFF.

The V and J genes are TRBV5-4 and TRBJ2-5, with D uncertain. The germline V and J ends were trimmed by 2 bases and 1 base, with 9 bases remaining between them. The CDR3 is made up of 14 amino acids. Germline V lookup: CDR1 SGHNT, CDR2 YYREEE (reference sequence). CDR3 sequence (DNA): TGTGCCAGCAGCTTCTCAAGGATCCAAGAGACCCAGTACTTC. It codes for CASSFSRIQETQYF.

The chain uses TRBV6-6 and TRBJ1-6; no clear D. CDR1 and CDR2 from the germline V gene are MNHNY and SVGAGI (reference sequence). The V end lost 0 bases, the J end lost 8 bases, and 5 bases lay between the germline ends. The CDR3 has 13 residues. DNA for the CDR3: TGTGCCAGCAGTTACTCATACGATTCACCCCTCCACTTT. This codes for CASSYSYDSPLHF.

The chain has TRBV28 and TRBJ2-5; TRBD1 agrees at 8 bases. This CDR3 region has 16 residues. V lost 6 bases to trimming and J lost 5 bases; unmatched junction nucleotides: 14. Germline V gene sequence: CDR1 MDHEN, CDR2 SYDVKM. CDR3 loop: CASSTRGQGALETQYF. The CDR3 region has the DNA TGTGCCAGCAGCACCCGTGGGCAGGGGGCACTGGAGACCCAGTACTTC.

The V call is TRBV19, the J call TRBJ2-2; 7 positions match TRBD2. V shed 2 bases and J 6 bases; nucleotides not matched to a gene: 24. CDR1 is LNHDA, CDR2 SQIVND, per germline (reference sequence). This CDR3 is 21 amino acids long. The CDR3 DNA follows: TGTGCCAGTAGTATACCCCCACTAAGGGCGGGAGAACGAAGTGGAGCCGGGGAGCTGTTTTTT. It translates to CASSIPPLRAGERSGAGELFF.

V gene TRBV27 combines with J gene TRBJ2-7, with unresolved D. V lost 6 bases, J lost 1 base, and 10 bases lay in between. Germline V lookup: CDR1 MNHEY, CDR2 SMNVEV (reference sequence). This CDR3 comprises 13 residues. CDR3 bases: TGTGCCAGCAGGCCCGGAGAGTCCTACGAGCAGTACTTC. It codes for CASRPGESYEQYF.